This T cell receptor beta chain was sequenced for a study of blood T cell repertoires in COVID-19. Measured with immunoSEQ multiplex PCR; TCRdb has only the in-frame clones, and not every one. The repertoire holds roughly 300,000 clones, with around 85% as singletons. J gave up 5 bases and V 6 bases, and 3 bases lay outside the gene matches. The CDR3 is 14 residues long. Germline V gives CDR1 WSHSY, CDR2 SAAADI. The sample taken for sequencing was PBMCs or T cells enriched from blood (not recorded which). The sequence derives from a woman aged 45-60 years who had recovered from COVID-19. This rearrangement joins TRBV10-2 to TRBJ1-5; TRBD1 matches at 11 bases. The CDR3 loop reads CASSRTGGDQPQHF. CDR3 bases: TGCGCCAGCAGCAGGACAGGGGGCGATCAGCCCCAGCATTTT.